Presented here are 11 T cell receptor beta chains from one specimen sequenced in a study of tumor and adjacent non-tumor tissue in lung cancer. No cell sorting was done before RNA was extracted from the tissue. This non-tumor lung sample came from over 3 cm beyond the tumor edge. A modified ARM-PCR protocol with three rounds of nested PCR amplified TCRbeta. Using its own MiXCR run on the multiplex PCR reads, TCRdb lists one record per CDR3 protein. The data contain 80,000 to 100,000 distinct CDR3 sequences, 80% of them singletons. The sample was distant non-tumor lung tissue. The origin of the receptors is a man in his fifties or sixties with small cell lung cancer.

This clonotype was seen many times. The gene calls are TRBV12-3 or TRBV12-4 and TRBJ2-1; the D gene could be TRBD1 or TRBD2 (7 bases each). The V end was cut by 6 bases, the J end by 0 bases, with 18 bases between. The CDR3 length is 17 residues. The CDR3 is CASRSARGGSSYNEQFF. As DNA, the CDR3 is TGTGCCAGCAGATCCGCCAGGGGGGGAAGCTCCTACAATGAGCAGTTCTTC.

This clonotype was detected many times. The chain combines TRBV20-1 with TRBJ1-2, with D possibly being TRBD1 (5 bases). V lost 0 bases and J lost 4, with 15 bases in between. The length of the CDR3 is 15 residues. The germline V gene encodes CDR1 DFQATT and CDR2 SNEGSKA (reference sequence). The CDR3 loop reads CSARDRGSSGYGYTF. The CDR3 DNA reads TGCAGTGCTAGAGATCGGGGGAGTTCGGGCTATGGCTACACCTTC.

As regards this clonotype: The CDR3 carries no conserved terminal phenylalanine or tryptophan, so it likely arises from a read error. The chain employs TRBV6-1 and TRBJ1-5, with TRBD1 matching over 8 bases. Germline V gene data show CDR1 as MNHNS and CDR2 as SASEGT. There are 13 residues in the CDR3. As DNA, the CDR3 is TGTGTCAGCAGATCACAGGGGGATCAGCCCCAGCATTTA. Amino acid sequence: CVSRSQGDQPQHL.

This chain joins TRBV6-2 or TRBV6-3 and TRBJ2-1; perhaps D is TRBD1 or TRBD2 (5 bases each). CDR1 and CDR2 from the germline V gene are MNHEY and SVGEGT. The CDR3 runs to 16 residues. Trimming left V 4 bases short and J 2 bases short, with 15 bases between. The CDR3 DNA sequence: TGTGCCAGCAGTTCCTCACTAGAGGGGACCTACAATGAGCAGTTCTTC. It translates to CASSSSLEGTYNEQFF.

Notes on this clonotype: A junction end diverges from the germline sequence, so it may reflect a read error. The rearrangement links TRBV11-1 to TRBJ2-5; D is undetermined. The CDR3 has 18 amino acids. Looked up from germline, CDR1 is SGHAT and CDR2 is FQDESV (reference sequence). CDR3 coding DNA: TGTGCCAGCAACTTAATAGGATCCCCAAGAGGATTTCAAGATATCCAGTACTTC. It specifies CASNLIGSPRGFQDIQYF.

Of note for this clonotype: One junction end does not reproduce the germline sequence, and a read error may be involved. The gene calls are TRBV11-2 and TRBJ2-2; 10 bases are a match to TRBD1. The CDR3 extends over 16 amino acids. CDR1 and CDR2 from the germline V gene are SGHAT and FQNNGV. The DNA of the CDR3 is TGTGCCAGCAGCCCCCGGACAGGGGGTATGACCTGGGAGATGTTTTTT. Amino acid sequence: CASSPRTGGMTWEMFF. The variable domain in full, completed from reference TRBV11-2 and TRBJ2-2, reads EAGVAQSPRYKIIEKRQSVAFWCNPISGHATLYWYQQILGQGPKLLIQFQNNGVVDDSQLPKDRFSAERLKGVDSTLKIQPAKLEDSAVYLCASSPRTGGMTWEMFFGEGSRLTVL.

In the case of this clonotype: An end of the junction does not agree with germline; a read error may underlie this. CDR3 residues: CASSYTAVEHFF. The CDR3, as DNA: TGTGCCAGCAGTTACACGGCTGTAGAGCACTTCTTC. The rearrangement links TRBV12-3 or TRBV12-4 to TRBJ2-1; D call uncertain. The CDR3 runs to 12 residues.

This clonotype has just a few counts. Relative to the germline gene, one junction end is altered; a read error may explain this. The rearrangement uses TRBV6-5 and TRBJ2-2, with D tentatively TRBD2 (5 bases). The CDR3 length is 15 residues. Germline loops: CDR1 MNHEY, CDR2 SVGAGI. In nucleotides, the CDR3 is TGTGCCAGCAGAATAGGAATATCGAACACCGGGGAACTGTTTTTT. Amino acid sequence: CASRIGISNTGELFF.

Concerning this clonotype itself: A junction end diverges from the germline sequence, so it may reflect a read error. The rearrangement links TRBV20-1 to TRBJ2-3; D uncertain. This CDR3 has 13 residues. The germline gives CDR1 DFQATT, CDR2 SNEGSKA (reference sequence). This chain's CDR3 is CSARAQIGDMQYF. CDR3 in DNA: TGCAGTGCTAGAGCGCAAATTGGTGATATGCAGTATTTT.

Comments on this clonotype: It is likely a read error, because the conserved phenylalanine at the end of the CDR3 is missing. The chain joins TRBV5-4 to TRBJ2-3, with D uncertain. Germline CDR1 SGHNT, CDR2 YYREEE (reference sequence). This CDR3 has 12 residues. CDR3 sequence: CTSSLSQSTQYL. CDR3 sequence (DNA): TGTACCAGCAGCTTGTCCCAAAGTACGCAGTATTTG.

By share, this clonotype ranks as medium-sized. The DNA of the CDR3 is TGTGCCAGCAGCCCGCTGGACGGGCGCACAGATACGCAGTATTTT. Translation: CASSPLDGRTDTQYF. V is TRBV11-2 and J is TRBJ2-3; unclear D gene. The length of the CDR3 is 15 residues. CDR1 is SGHAT, CDR2 FQNNGV, per germline. The V end was cut by 5 bases, the J end by 1 base, with 13 bases between.